This T cell receptor (beta chain) emerged from a study of CXCR3-negative and CXCR3-positive naive CD8 T cells. Whole-study findings and limits: Hydrophobicity of TRB CDR3s was greater in CXCR3-positive naive cells than in CXCR3-negative naive cells.

It was by 5' RACE with UMI labels that the TRB cDNA libraries were prepared. TCRdb re-called the 5' RACE reads; one entry per CDR3 protein, DNA not given. The sample table includes 130,000 or so distinct CDR3 sequences. Concerning this clonotype: What it binds is unknown.

This CDR3 is 16 amino acids long. The source of this sequence is a human donor in good health. Some clones in this sample may be carry-over from other donors' samples. The sequenced material came from naive CXCR3+ CD8+ T cells from blood. As to subset: CD45RO-CCR7+CD27+CD95- naive CD8+ T cells expressing CXCR3 (TNR3+). This chain joins TRBV12-3 or TRBV12-4 and TRBJ2-1; TCRdb indicates TRBD2, and absent DNA this call remains unverified. CDR3 in amino acids: CASSLGLAGSYNEQFF.